Following are 21 T cell receptor beta chains from one sample sequenced in a study of shared clonotypes between healthy human individuals. Only in-frame clones appear in the TCRdb table, and some are missing; sequencing was by immunoSEQ multiplex PCR. The sample contains about 1.1 million clones, roughly 80% of which appear only once. The specimen was memory CD4+ T cells from PBMCs. The subset denotes: CD45RA-negative fraction. These receptors were taken from a man between 18 and 29 years old in good health. Some clones in this sample may be carry-over from other donors' samples.

The J gene is TRBJ2-3, the V gene TRBV14, with D perhaps assigned TRBD1 or TRBD2 (6 bases each). Germline V lookup: CDR1 SGHDN, CDR2 FVKESK. The CDR3 runs to 15 residues. Trimming left V 4 bases short and J 4 bases short, with 15 bases between. The chain's CDR3 is CASSRRDGGADTQYF. DNA for the CDR3: TGTGCCAGCAGCCGAAGGGACGGGGGCGCAGATACGCAGTATTTT. The whole variable domain, filled in from reference TRBV14 and TRBJ2-3, reads EAGVTQFPSHSVIEKGQTVTLRCDPISGHDNLYWYRRVMGKEIKFLLHFVKESKQDESGMPNNRFLAERTGGTYSTLKVQPAELEDSGVYFCASSRRDGGADTQYFGPGTRLTVL.

The rearrangement joins TRBV7-8 to TRBJ2-3, with no clear D. Trimming stripped 8 bases from V and 3 bases from J, with 24 bases between. Germline CDR1 is SGHVS and CDR2 is FQNEAQ. The CDR3 covers 17 residues. The CDR3 DNA reads as TGTGCCAGCGGAGCCTTGAAACGGCCTCGGGCGACAGATACGCAGTATTTT. Amino acid sequence: CASGALKRPRATDTQYF.

In its sample, this clone was seen once. The chain recombines TRBV4-1 with TRBJ2-1, with a possible D match to TRBD2 (6 bases). The V end was cut by 4 bases, the J end by 9 bases, with 10 bases between. CDR1 is MGHRA and CDR2 is YSYEKL in the germline V gene. The CDR3 runs to 12 residues. The CDR3 DNA reads TGCGCCAGCAGCCTAGAAGCGGGTGAGCAGTTCTTC. Its protein is CASSLEAGEQFF.

The chain links TRBV4-1 to TRBJ1-2; D is unresolved. Germline assignment: CDR1 MGHRA and CDR2 YSYEKL. The CDR3 consists of 15 residues. V shed 1 base and J shed 6 bases, with 15 bases lying between them. CDR3 sequence: CASSQGGSVTNGYTF. The CDR3 nucleotides are TGCGCCAGCAGCCAAGGTGGCTCGGTGACCAATGGCTACACCTTC.

This clone was counted only a few times. A far larger clone is a single base away, which makes a read error likely. J is TRBJ2-2 and V is TRBV2, with TRBD1 matching 10 bases. Germline V CDR1 and CDR2: SNHLY, FYNNEI. The CDR3 is made up of 16 amino acids. CDR3 DNA sequence: TGTGCCAGCTCCGGGACAGGGGTCGGTCTCACCGGGAAGCTGTTTTTT. It is translated as CASSGTGVGLTGKLFF.

V and J are TRBV7-9 and TRBJ1-3; TRBD1 is a possible D gene (5 bases). The CDR3 has 14 amino acids. Trimming shortened V by 6 bases and J by 0 bases, and 9 bases separated the two germline ends. Germline loops: CDR1 SEHNR, CDR2 FQNEAQ (reference sequence). In nucleotides, the CDR3 is TGTGCCAGCAGATCCGGGACCTCTGGAAACACCATATATTTT. This translates into CASRSGTSGNTIYF.

This clone was counted a single time. The chain carries TRBV4-3 and TRBJ2-1; weak D call: TRBD2 (6 bases). Germline V gene data show CDR1 as LGHNA and CDR2 as YSLEER. The CDR3 is 16 amino acids. The V end was cut by 3 bases, the J end by 6 bases, with 18 bases between. CDR3 sequence reads: CASSQVGGIGTNEQFF. In DNA, the CDR3 is TGCGCCAGCAGCCAGGTCGGAGGGATTGGGACCAATGAGCAGTTCTTC.

CDR3 protein: CASRGRGRNEQFF. The CDR3 DNA reads as TGTGCCAGCAGAGGCAGGGGTAGGAATGAGCAGTTCTTC. The J gene is TRBJ2-1, the V gene TRBV6-5; perhaps TRBD1 as D (6 bases). The CDR3 runs 13 residues. V was trimmed by 6 bases and J by 7 bases, leaving 13 bases between them. The germline V gene has CDR1 MNHEY and CDR2 SVGAGI.

This chain links TRBV7-2 with TRBJ2-2; D remains ambiguous. Germline assignment: CDR1 SGHTA and CDR2 FQGNSA. The CDR3 sequence is 14 residues long. Trimming pared 5 bases from V and 4 bases from J, leaving 11 bases between. CDR3 bases: TGTGCCAGCAGCCCGGTGGGTGTCACCGGGGAGCTGTTTTTT. Its translation is CASSPVGVTGELFF.

The rearrangement uses TRBV15 and TRBJ2-7, with TRBD2 as a possible D gene (5 bases). Looked up from germline, CDR1 is LNHNV and CDR2 is YYDKDF (reference sequence). The ends were cut back, 0 bases at V and 5 bases at J, with 11 bases in the middle. CDR3 length: 14 amino acids. CDR3 nucleotide sequence: TGTGCCACCAGCAGAGATTACGGGGTCCACGAGCAGTACTTC. Translated, it gives CATSRDYGVHEQYF.

This clone has a handful of counts. This sequence joins TRBV6-1 and TRBJ2-2, with D tentatively TRBD1 (5 bases). V gave up 8 bases and J gave up 4 bases, with 14 bases separating them. Germline loops: CDR1 MNHNS, CDR2 SASEGT. The CDR3 totals 14 residues. Here the CDR3 reads CASQGPTGTGELFF. The CDR3 DNA follows: TGTGCCAGCCAGGGCCCTACGGGCACCGGGGAGCTGTTTTTT.

The CDR3 coding sequence is TGTGCCAGCAGTACAGGGGTCAGCTCCTACGAGCAGTACTTC. It codes for CASSTGVSSYEQYF. The V gene is TRBV28, the J gene TRBJ2-7; TRBD1 matches at 7 bases. The CDR3 length is 14 residues. V shed 5 bases and J 0 bases; nucleotides not matched to a gene: 4. Germline CDR1 and CDR2: MDHEN and SYDVKM.

This chain links TRBV5-6 with TRBJ2-5, with 11 bases lining up with TRBD2. Trimming cost V 0 bases and J 3 bases; bases outside gene matches: 7. The germline gives CDR1 SGHDT, CDR2 YYEEEE. The CDR3 consists of 17 residues. The CDR3: CASSLVGSGRAKETQYF. For the CDR3, the DNA is TGTGCCAGCAGCTTGGTTGGTAGCGGGAGGGCCAAAGAGACCCAGTACTTC. The full variable domain, its missing parts supplied by reference TRBV5-6 and TRBJ2-5, is DAGVTQSPTHLIKTRGQQVTLRCSPKSGHDTVSWYQQALGQGPQFIFQYYEEEERQRGNFPDRFSGHQFPNYSSELNVNALLLGDSALYLCASSLVGSGRAKETQYFGPGTRLLVL.

V gene TRBV5-1 combines with J gene TRBJ1-1, with D uncertain. This CDR3 has 15 amino acids. Germline values: CDR1 SGHRS, CDR2 YFSETQ. V was cut by 0 bases and J by 3 bases, with 12 bases left in between. CDR3 nucleotide sequence: TGCGCCAGCAGCTTGGTAGGGATGGAGGACACTGAAGCTTTCTTT. Translated, it gives CASSLVGMEDTEAFF.

The chain joins TRBV7-3 to TRBJ2-3, with D perhaps matching TRBD2 (6 bases). The CDR3 runs 15 residues. The V gene's germline CDR1 is SGHTA and CDR2 FQGTGA. V lost 4 bases and J lost 2, with 13 bases in between. CDR3 in amino acids: CASSSGLRNTDTQYF. CDR3 sequence (DNA): TGTGCCAGCAGCTCGGGACTCCGGAACACAGATACGCAGTATTTT.

The V and J genes are TRBV4-1 and TRBJ2-5; 8 bases align to TRBD1. Germline assignment: CDR1 MGHRA and CDR2 YSYEKL. Trimming cost V 0 bases and J 0 bases; bases outside gene matches: 3. CDR3 length: 16 amino acids. CDR3 bases: TGCGCCAGCAGCCAAGACGGGACAGGCTACCAAGAGACCCAGTACTTC. This sequence encodes CASSQDGTGYQETQYF.

This clone came up once. The J gene is TRBJ2-1, the V gene TRBV19, with D hard to call. The CDR3 covers 13 residues. Germline V CDR1 and CDR2: LNHDA, SQIVND (reference sequence). Trimming cost V 5 bases and J 2 bases, with 7 bases left between them. CDR3 nucleotides: TGTGCCAGTAGTGCGGCCACCTACAATGAGCAGTTCTTC. Protein: CASSAATYNEQFF.

The rearrangement joins TRBV28 to TRBJ1-4; D perhaps matches TRBD1 (6 bases). With 3 bases removed from V and 0 bases from J, the gap between germline ends came to 11 bases. Germline V gene lookup returns CDR1 MDHEN and CDR2 SYDVKM. This CDR3 comprises 16 residues. DNA of the CDR3: TGTGCCAGCAGTTTGTCGGGGGGCGCAACTAATGAAAAACTGTTTTTT. This translates into CASSLSGGATNEKLFF.

For this clone: Other DNA sequences of this sample code for an identical CDR3. The chain joins TRBV15 to TRBJ2-5, with 8 nucleotides matching TRBD1. Per germline, CDR1 LNHNV and CDR2 YYDKDF (reference sequence). This CDR3 spans 14 amino acids. V lost 0 bases to trimming and J lost 5 bases; unmatched junction nucleotides: 2. The CDR3 region is CATSRDTGGETQYF. The CDR3 DNA reads TGTGCCACCAGCAGAGACACAGGGGGGGAGACCCAGTACTTC.

This chain connects TRBV18 to TRBJ2-5; D not resolved. CDR3 length: 15 amino acids. With 3 bases removed from V and 5 bases from J, the gap between germline ends came to 16 bases. Germline V CDR1 and CDR2: KGHSH, LQKENI. The CDR3 nucleotides are TGTGCCAGCTCACCCCAAGGTAGGGCGGAGGAGACCCAGTACTTC. Its translation is CASSPQGRAEETQYF.

This sequence joins TRBV7-6 and TRBJ2-7; no clear D. Deletions cut 5 bases from V and 5 bases from J, with 16 bases between. Germline lookup yields CDR1 SGHVS and CDR2 FNYEAQ. The CDR3 extends over 14 amino acids. In DNA form, the CDR3 reads TGTGCCAGCAGCCGCTCCTCTCTCGAGGACGAGCAGTACTTC. Translating gives CASSRSSLEDEQYF.